The following is a TCR beta chain sequence with its context. The target antigen is unknown. Patients chosen for sequencing had CD8+CD57+ cells that had expanded, as shown by flow cytometry. The entry originates in a study of CD8+CD57+ T cells in acquired aplastic anemia. Study details: Quantities of DNA derived from sorted CD4+ and CD8+ cells averaged around 3 ug. Study-wide results and caveats: For CD8+ Simpson's diversity, patients and controls showed no significant difference.

V lost 3 bases and J lost 5, with 8 bases in between. Germline V gene lookup returns CDR1 SGHTA and CDR2 FQGNSA. The CDR3 totals 12 residues. CDR3 and TCR beta VDJ profiling relied on a genomic DNA template. TCRdb re-called the reads with MiXCR, one entry per CDR3 protein. The data hold 250,000 or so distinct CDR3 sequences, with 40% to 50% observed a single time. The chain couples TRBV7-2 to TRBJ2-7, with D uncertain. This TCR derives from a human donor with aplastic anemia. Sequenced: sorted CD4+, CD8+, or CD8+CD57+ T cells (not recorded which) from PBMCs. The CDR3 region is CASSFISDEQYF. The DNA of the CDR3 is TGTGCCAGCAGCTTCATTTCTGACGAGCAGTACTTC. The variable domain in full, with the rest retrieved from reference TRBV7-2 and TRBJ2-7, is GAGVSQSPSNKVTEKGKDVELRCDPISGHTALYWYRQSLGQGLEFLIYFQGNSAPDKSGLPSDRFSAERTGGSVSTLTIQRTQQEDSAVYLCASSFISDEQYFGPGTRLTVT.